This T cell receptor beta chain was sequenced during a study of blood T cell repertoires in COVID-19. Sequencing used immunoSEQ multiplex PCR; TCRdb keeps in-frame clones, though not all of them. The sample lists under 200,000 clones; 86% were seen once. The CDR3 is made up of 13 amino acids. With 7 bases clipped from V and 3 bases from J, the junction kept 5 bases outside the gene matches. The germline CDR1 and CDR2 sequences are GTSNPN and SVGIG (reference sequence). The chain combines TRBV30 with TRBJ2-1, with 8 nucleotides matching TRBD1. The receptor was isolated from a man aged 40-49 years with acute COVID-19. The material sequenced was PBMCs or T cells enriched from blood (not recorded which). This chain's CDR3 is CAFQGAFYNEQFF. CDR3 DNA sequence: TGTGCCTTCCAGGGGGCCTTCTACAATGAGCAGTTCTTC.